This TCR beta chain was found in a study of blood T cell repertoires in COVID-19. On the study more broadly: Acute and convalescent COVID-19 samples came from the United States, Italy and Spain. Sample material is recorded as cDNA or gDNA derived from T cells, B-cell-depleted T cells, or PBMCs.

Under the authors' procedure: The assay estimated nucleated cells by amplifying reference gene primers. The assay was immunoSEQ multiplex PCR, and TCRdb's table has in-frame clones only and misses some. For V, J and clone size, that table is used; D and trimming come from the DNA. Here the sample spans roughly 670,000 clones, around 89% being singletons. The specimen was peripheral blood. The source of this sequence is a woman aged 18 to 35 with acute or convalescent COVID-19.

The CDR3 region is CASSLDQGNYGYTF. Written as DNA, the CDR3 is TGCGCCAGCAGCTTGGACCAGGGTAACTATGGCTACACCTTC. The chain joins TRBV5-1 to TRBJ1-2, with D perhaps TRBD1 (5 bases). The CDR3 runs to 14 residues. V dropped 0 bases and J dropped 1 base, with 7 bases sitting between them. Germline loops: CDR1 SGHRS, CDR2 YFSETQ.